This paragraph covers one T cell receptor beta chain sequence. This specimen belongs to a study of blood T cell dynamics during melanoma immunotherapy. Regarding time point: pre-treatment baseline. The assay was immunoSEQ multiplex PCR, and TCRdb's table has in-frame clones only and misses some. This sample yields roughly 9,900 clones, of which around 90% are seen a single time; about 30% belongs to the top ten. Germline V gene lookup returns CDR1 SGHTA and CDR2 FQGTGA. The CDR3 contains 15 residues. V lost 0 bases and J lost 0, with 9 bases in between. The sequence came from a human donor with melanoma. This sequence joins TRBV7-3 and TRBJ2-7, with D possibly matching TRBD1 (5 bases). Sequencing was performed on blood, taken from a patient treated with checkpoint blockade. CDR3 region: CASSLTGHRSYEQYF. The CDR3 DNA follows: TGTGCCAGCAGCTTAACGGGGCACCGCTCCTACGAGCAGTACTTC. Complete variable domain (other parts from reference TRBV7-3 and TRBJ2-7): GAGVSQTPSNKVTEKGKYVELRCDPISGHTALYWYRQSLGQGPEFLIYFQGTGAADDSGLPNDRFFAVRPEGSVSTLKIQRTERGDSAVYLCASSLTGHRSYEQYFGPGTRLTVT.